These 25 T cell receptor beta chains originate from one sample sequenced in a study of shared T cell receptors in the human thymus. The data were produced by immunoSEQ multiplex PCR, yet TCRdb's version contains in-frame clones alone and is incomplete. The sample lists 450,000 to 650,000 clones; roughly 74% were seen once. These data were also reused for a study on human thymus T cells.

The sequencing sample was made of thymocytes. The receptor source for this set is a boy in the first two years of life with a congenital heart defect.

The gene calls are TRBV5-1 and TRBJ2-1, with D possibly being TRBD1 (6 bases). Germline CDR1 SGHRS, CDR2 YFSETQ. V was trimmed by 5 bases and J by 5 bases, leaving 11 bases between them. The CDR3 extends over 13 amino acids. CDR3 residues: CASRGALDNEQFF. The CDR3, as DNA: TGCGCCAGCAGGGGGGCTCTTGACAATGAGCAGTTCTTC.

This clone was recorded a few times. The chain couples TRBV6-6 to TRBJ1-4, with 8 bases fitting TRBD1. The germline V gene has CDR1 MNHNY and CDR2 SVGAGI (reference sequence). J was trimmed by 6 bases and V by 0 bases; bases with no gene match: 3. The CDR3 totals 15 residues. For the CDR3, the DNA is TGTGCCAGCAGTTACTCACCGGACAGGGATGAAAAACTGTTTTTT. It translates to CASSYSPDRDEKLFF.

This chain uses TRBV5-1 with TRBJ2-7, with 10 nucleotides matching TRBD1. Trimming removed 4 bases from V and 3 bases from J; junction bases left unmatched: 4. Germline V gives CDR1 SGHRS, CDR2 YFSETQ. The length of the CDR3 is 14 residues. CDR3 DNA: TGCGCCAGCAGCACAGGGACAGGGGACTACGAGCAGTACTTC. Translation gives CASSTGTGDYEQYF.

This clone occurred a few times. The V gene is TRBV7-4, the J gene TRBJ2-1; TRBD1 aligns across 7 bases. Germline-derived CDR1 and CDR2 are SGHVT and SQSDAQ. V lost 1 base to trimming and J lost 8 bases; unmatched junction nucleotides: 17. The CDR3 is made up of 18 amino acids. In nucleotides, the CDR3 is TGTGCCAGCAGCTTAGGGGGAGAACGGGACAGACTTCGGCATGAGCAGTTCTTC. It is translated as CASSLGGERDRLRHEQFF.

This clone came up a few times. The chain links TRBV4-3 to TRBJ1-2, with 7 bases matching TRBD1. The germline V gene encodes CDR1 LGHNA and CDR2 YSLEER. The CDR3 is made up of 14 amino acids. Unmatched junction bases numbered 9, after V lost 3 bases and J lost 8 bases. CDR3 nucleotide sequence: TGCGCCAGCAGCCACGTCAGACAGGGCCCGGGCTACACCTTC. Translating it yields CASSHVRQGPGYTF.

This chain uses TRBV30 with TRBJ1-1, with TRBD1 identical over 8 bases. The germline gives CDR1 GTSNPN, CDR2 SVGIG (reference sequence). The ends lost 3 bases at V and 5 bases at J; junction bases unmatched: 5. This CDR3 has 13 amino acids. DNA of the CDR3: TGTGCCTGGAGGACAGGGGTGGGTACTGAAGCTTTCTTT. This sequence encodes CAWRTGVGTEAFF.

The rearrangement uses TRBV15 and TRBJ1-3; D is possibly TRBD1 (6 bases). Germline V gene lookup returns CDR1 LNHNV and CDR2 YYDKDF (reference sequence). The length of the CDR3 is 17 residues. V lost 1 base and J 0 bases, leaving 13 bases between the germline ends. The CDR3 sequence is CATSRVGTLRSGNTIYF. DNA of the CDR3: TGTGCCACCAGCAGAGTTGGGACACTTCGCTCTGGAAACACCATATATTTT.

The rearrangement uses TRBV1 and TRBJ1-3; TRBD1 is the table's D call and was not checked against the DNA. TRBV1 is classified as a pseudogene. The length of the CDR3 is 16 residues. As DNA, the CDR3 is TGCACCAGCAGCCAAGATTTGGGACAGATGCGAAACACCATATATTTT. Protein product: CTSSQDLGQMRNTIYF.

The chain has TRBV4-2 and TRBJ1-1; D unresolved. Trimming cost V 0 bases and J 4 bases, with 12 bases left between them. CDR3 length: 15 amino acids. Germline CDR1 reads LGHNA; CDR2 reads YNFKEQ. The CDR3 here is CASSQDHLAATEAFF. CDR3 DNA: TGTGCCAGCAGCCAAGATCATTTAGCAGCCACTGAAGCTTTCTTT.

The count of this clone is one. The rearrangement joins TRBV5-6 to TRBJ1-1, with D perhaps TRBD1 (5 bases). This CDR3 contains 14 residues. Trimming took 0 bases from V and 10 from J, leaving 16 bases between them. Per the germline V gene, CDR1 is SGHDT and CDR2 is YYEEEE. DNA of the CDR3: TGTGCCAGCAGCTTGGCCGCGGGGCAGGGACGAGCTTTCTTT. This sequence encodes CASSLAAGQGRAFF. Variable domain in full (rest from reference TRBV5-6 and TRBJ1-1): DAGVTQSPTHLIKTRGQQVTLRCSPKSGHDTVSWYQQALGQGPQFIFQYYEEEERQRGNFPDRFSGHQFPNYSSELNVNALLLGDSALYLCASSLAAGQGRAFFGQGTRLTVV.

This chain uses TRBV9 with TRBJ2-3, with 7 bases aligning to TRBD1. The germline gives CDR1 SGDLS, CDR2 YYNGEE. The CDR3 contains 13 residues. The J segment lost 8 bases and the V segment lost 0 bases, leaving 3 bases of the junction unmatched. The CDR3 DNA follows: TGTGCCAGCAGCGTAGCTCACAGGGGTACGCAGTATTTT. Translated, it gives CASSVAHRGTQYF.

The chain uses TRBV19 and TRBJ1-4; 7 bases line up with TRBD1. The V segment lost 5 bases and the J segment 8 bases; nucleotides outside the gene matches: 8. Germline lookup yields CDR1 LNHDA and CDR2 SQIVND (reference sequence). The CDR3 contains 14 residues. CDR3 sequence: CASSGAGGGEKLFF. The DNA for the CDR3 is TGTGCCAGTAGTGGAGCAGGGGGAGGAGAAAAACTGTTTTTT.

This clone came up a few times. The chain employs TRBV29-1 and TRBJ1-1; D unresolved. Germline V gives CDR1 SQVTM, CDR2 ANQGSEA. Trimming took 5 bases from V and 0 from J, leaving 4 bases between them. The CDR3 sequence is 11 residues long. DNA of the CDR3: TGCAGCGTTCAGATGAACACTGAAGCTTTCTTT. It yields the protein CSVQMNTEAFF.

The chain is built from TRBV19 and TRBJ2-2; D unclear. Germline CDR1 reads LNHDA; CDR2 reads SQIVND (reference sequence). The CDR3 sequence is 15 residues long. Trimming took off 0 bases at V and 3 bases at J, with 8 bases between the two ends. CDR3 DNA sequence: TGTGCCAGTAGTATAGAGTCTAGTGACACCGGGGAGCTGTTTTTT. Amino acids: CASSIESSDTGELFF.

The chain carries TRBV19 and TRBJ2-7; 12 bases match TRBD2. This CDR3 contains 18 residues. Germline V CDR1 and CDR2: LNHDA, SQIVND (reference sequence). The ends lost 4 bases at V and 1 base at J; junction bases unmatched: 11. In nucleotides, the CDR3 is TGTGCCAGTAGTACCCCGGCTAGCGGGAGGGAAAAATCCTACGAGCAGTACTTC. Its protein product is CASSTPASGREKSYEQYF.

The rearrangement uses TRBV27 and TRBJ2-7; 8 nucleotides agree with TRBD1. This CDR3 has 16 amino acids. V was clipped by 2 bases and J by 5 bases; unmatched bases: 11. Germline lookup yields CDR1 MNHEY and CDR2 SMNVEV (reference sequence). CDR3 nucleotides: TGTGCCAGCAGTTTAAGGGGAGGACAGGGAAGGCACGAGCAGTACTTC. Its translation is CASSLRGGQGRHEQYF.

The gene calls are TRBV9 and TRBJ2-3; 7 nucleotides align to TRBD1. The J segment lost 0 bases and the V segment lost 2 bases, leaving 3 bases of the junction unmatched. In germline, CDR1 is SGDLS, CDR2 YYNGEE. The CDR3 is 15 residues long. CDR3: CASSVRTGSTDTQYF. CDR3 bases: TGTGCCAGCAGCGTCAGGACAGGAAGCACAGATACGCAGTATTTT.

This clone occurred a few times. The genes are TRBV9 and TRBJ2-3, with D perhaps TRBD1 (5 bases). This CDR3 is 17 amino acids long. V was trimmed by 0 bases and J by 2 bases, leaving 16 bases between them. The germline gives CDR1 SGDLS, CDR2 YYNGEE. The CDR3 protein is CASSVATSGSLTDTQYF. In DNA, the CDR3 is TGTGCCAGCAGCGTAGCTACGTCAGGGTCCCTCACAGATACGCAGTATTTT.

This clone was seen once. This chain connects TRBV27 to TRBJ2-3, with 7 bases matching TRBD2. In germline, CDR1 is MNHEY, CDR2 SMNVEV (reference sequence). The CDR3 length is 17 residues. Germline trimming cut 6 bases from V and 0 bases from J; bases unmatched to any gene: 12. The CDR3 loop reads CASSQLPGLPSTDTQYF. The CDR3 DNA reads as TGTGCCAGCAGCCAACTGCCGGGACTACCCAGCACAGATACGCAGTATTTT.

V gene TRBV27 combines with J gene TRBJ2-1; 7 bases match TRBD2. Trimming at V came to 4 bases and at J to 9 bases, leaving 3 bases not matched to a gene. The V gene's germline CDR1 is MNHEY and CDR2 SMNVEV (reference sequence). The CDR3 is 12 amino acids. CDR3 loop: CASSSGGGEQFF. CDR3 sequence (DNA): TGTGCCAGCAGTTCGGGGGGAGGTGAGCAGTTCTTC.

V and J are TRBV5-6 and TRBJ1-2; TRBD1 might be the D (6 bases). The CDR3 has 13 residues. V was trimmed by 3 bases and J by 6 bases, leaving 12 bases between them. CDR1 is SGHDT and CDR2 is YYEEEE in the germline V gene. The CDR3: CASSSGQKNGYTF. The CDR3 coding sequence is TGTGCCAGCAGCTCAGGACAGAAAAATGGCTACACCTTC.

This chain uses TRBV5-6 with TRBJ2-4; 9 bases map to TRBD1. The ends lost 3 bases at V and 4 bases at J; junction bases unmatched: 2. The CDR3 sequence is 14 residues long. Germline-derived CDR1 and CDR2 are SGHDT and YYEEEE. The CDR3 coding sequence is TGTGCCAGCAGCTACGGGACAGGGAAAAACATTCAGTACTTC. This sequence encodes CASSYGTGKNIQYF.

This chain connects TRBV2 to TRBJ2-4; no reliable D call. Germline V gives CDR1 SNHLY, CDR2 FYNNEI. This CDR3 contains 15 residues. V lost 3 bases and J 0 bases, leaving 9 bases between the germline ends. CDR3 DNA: TGTGCCAGCAGTGACCGTGTTTTAGCCAAAAACATTCAGTACTTC. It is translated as CASSDRVLAKNIQYF. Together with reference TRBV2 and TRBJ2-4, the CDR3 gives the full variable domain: EPEVTQTPSHQVTQMGQEVILRCVPISNHLYFYWYRQILGQKVEFLVSFYNNEISEKSEIFDDQFSVERPDGSNFTLKIRSTKLEDSAMYFCASSDRVLAKNIQYFGAGTRLSVL.

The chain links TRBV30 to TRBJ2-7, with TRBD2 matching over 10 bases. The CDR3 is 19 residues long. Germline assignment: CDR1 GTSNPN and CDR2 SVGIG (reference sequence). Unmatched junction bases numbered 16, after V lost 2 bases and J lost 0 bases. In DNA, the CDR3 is TGTGCCTGGAGTTTCCCGCCGACTAGCGGGCGGATTAGCTCCTACGAGCAGTACTTC. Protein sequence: CAWSFPPTSGRISSYEQYF.

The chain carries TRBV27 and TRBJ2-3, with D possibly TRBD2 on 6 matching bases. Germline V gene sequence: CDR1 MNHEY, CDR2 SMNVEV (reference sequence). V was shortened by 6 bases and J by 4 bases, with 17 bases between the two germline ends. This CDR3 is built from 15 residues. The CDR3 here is CASSHRDSVADTQYF. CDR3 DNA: TGTGCCAGCAGCCATCGGGACTCGGTAGCAGATACGCAGTATTTT.